This T cell receptor beta chain is drawn from a study of blood T cell repertoires in COVID-19. The wider study: Nucleic acid was either cDNA or gDNA, and it came from T cells, B-cell-depleted T cells, or PBMCs.

Germline V CDR1 and CDR2: SGHTA, FQGNSA. The trim removed 5 bases at V and 3 bases at J, leaving 8 bases unmatched. The length of the CDR3 is 15 residues. The assay was immunoSEQ multiplex PCR, and TCRdb's table has in-frame clones only and misses some. The sample shows tens of thousands of clones, roughly 89% of them seen only once. Sequenced: peripheral blood. This receptor was obtained from a human donor with active COVID-19. The donor label of this sample is uncertain. The chain couples TRBV7-2 to TRBJ1-1; 8 bases are shared with TRBD1. The CDR3 DNA reads as TGTGCCAGCAGCCCTCTCGGACAGGGACACACTGAAGCTTTCTTT. Translating it yields CASSPLGQGHTEAFF.